Following are 14 T cell receptor beta chains from one sample sequenced in a study of blood T cells in healthy people across ages. A J-beta primer mix and a sample-barcoded 5' primer were used in a second PCR of about 7 to 12 cycles. TCRdb reprocessed the 5' RACE reads via MiXCR and lists one record per CDR3 protein. This sample has around 970,000 distinct CDR3 sequences, with roughly 50% found just once. Input material: blood. All receptors derive from a woman aged 55-75 years in good health.

The CDR3 DNA reads as TGTGCCAGCACACTTGGGGTAGGATCCTACGAGCAGTACTTC. It codes for CASTLGVGSYEQYF. The V and J genes are TRBV6-5 and TRBJ2-7; no reliable D call. The CDR3 extends over 14 amino acids. The V and J ends lost 7 bases and 1 base respectively, with 14 bases between them. Germline CDR1 MNHEY, CDR2 SVGAGI.

This clonotype came up a few times. The chain carries TRBV4-2 and TRBJ2-3, with D perhaps matching TRBD2 (6 bases). V lost 7 bases and J 1 base, leaving 9 bases between the germline ends. This CDR3 spans 13 amino acids. Germline CDR1 is LGHNA and CDR2 is YNFKEQ. CDR3: CASNWRGTDTQYF. For the CDR3, the DNA is TGTGCCAGCAACTGGAGGGGCACAGATACGCAGTATTTT.

This clonotype appeared a single time. This rearrangement joins TRBV7-9 to TRBJ2-1, with D perhaps being TRBD1 or TRBD2 (5 bases each). Looked up from germline, CDR1 is SEHNR and CDR2 is FQNEAQ (reference sequence). The CDR3 runs to 17 residues. V gave up 2 bases and J gave up 13 bases, with 27 bases separating them. The CDR3 DNA follows: TGTGCCAGCAGCTTATTGTGGGGACCCGATTCACAAGAGGACCAGTTCTTC. Its protein is CASSLLWGPDSQEDQFF.

Regarding this clonotype: Compared with germline, one end of the junction differs, possibly owing to a read error. This chain links TRBV4-3 with TRBJ1-2; TRBD1 might be the D (6 bases). Per the germline V gene, CDR1 is LGHNA and CDR2 is YSLEER. CDR3 length equals 15 residues. The CDR3 loop is CASSQTGWANYGHTF. In nucleotides, the CDR3 is TGCGCCAGCAGCCAGACAGGCTGGGCTAACTATGGCCACACCTTC.

The chain carries TRBV27 and TRBJ2-7; 8 positions agree with TRBD1. The CDR3 sequence is 14 residues long. Germline assignment: CDR1 MNHEY and CDR2 SMNVEV (reference sequence). V shed 5 bases, J shed 5 bases, and the junction held 8 bases outside the gene matches. The CDR3 coding sequence is TGTGCCAGCAGTCCGGGGGCAGGGGGCCACGAGCAGTACTTC. Its protein is CASSPGAGGHEQYF.

This clonotype was counted only a few times. V and J are TRBV29-1 and TRBJ2-1, with a weak D call TRBD1 (6 bases). V shed 4 bases and J shed 6 bases, with 13 bases lying between them. The germline V gene has CDR1 SQVTM and CDR2 ANQGSEA. The CDR3 length is 13 residues. The CDR3 loop is CSVVGTLGNEQFF. CDR3 bases: TGCAGCGTTGTCGGGACATTAGGCAATGAGCAGTTCTTC.

This chain uses TRBV7-2 with TRBJ2-5; D uncertain. With 2 bases removed from V and 11 bases from J, the gap between germline ends came to 18 bases. Germline values: CDR1 SGHTA, CDR2 FQGNSA. The CDR3 is 14 amino acids. Here the CDR3 DNA reads TGTGCCAGCAGCTTAAAGGCCCTTTGGAATGAGCAGTACTTC. Protein sequence: CASSLKALWNEQYF.

The rearrangement uses TRBV21-1 and TRBJ2-1; the D call TRBD1 from the table was never checked on the DNA. TRBV21-1 is reported as a pseudogene. There are 14 residues in the CDR3. The CDR3 DNA is TGTGCCAGCAGCTCCCTGGCAGGGTCCGACGAGCAGTTCTTC. Translated: CASSSLAGSDEQFF.

The genes are TRBV12-3 or TRBV12-4 and TRBJ2-5; 7 nucleotides match TRBD2. CDR3 length: 16 amino acids. The V segment lost 2 bases and the J segment 4 bases; nucleotides outside the gene matches: 10. CDR3 sequence: CASSLRTDPGGETQYF. Written as DNA, the CDR3 is TGTGCCAGCAGTTTACGCACAGATCCGGGAGGAGAGACCCAGTACTTC.

This chain links TRBV15 with TRBJ2-5, with D uncertain. This CDR3 region has 18 residues. The V end was cut by 0 bases, the J end by 2 bases, with 19 bases between. Germline CDR1 reads LNHNV; CDR2 reads YYDKDF (reference sequence). In DNA form, the CDR3 reads TGTGCCACCAGCAGAGACCATATATCACAGATCTTACAAGAGACCCAGTACTTC. Amino acid sequence: CATSRDHISQILQETQYF.

The V gene is TRBV2, the J gene TRBJ1-2; a possible D gene is TRBD1 (5 bases). Germline V gives CDR1 SNHLY, CDR2 FYNNEI. The CDR3 has 13 residues. V gave up 4 bases and J gave up 7 bases, with 13 bases separating them. The CDR3 sequence: CASSVTLGGGYTF. The CDR3 DNA sequence: TGTGCCAGCAGTGTAACCCTGGGGGGTGGCTACACCTTC.

The chain has TRBV7-2 and TRBJ2-5, with D perhaps assigned TRBD1 or TRBD2 (6 bases each). The J call may be wrong; the DNA end is better matched by TRBJ2-7. CDR1 is SGHTA, CDR2 FQGNSA, per germline. This CDR3 is 15 amino acids long. The CDR3 sequence: CASSLLWGALYEQYF. The CDR3 coding sequence is TGTGCCAGCAGCTTATTATGGGGGGCACTCTACGAGCAGTACTTC.

The chain is built from TRBV12-3 or TRBV12-4 and TRBJ1-5; D perhaps matches TRBD1 (6 bases). This CDR3 has 14 residues. The V gene lost 3 bases and the J gene lost 5 bases, with 11 bases spanning the gap. CDR3 amino acids: CASSFSGVHQPQHF. The CDR3 coding sequence is TGTGCCAGCAGTTTTTCAGGGGTTCATCAGCCCCAGCATTTT.

Many counts were recorded for this clonotype. The chain employs TRBV18 and TRBJ2-5; no definite D call. V was clipped by 8 bases and J by 1 base, with 8 bases between them. CDR3 length: 12 residues. Germline CDR1 KGHSH, CDR2 LQKENI. CDR3: CASSRTQETQYF. As DNA, the CDR3 is TGTGCCAGCAGTAGGACCCAAGAGACCCAGTACTTC.